This TCR beta chain comes out of a study of T cells in Graves' hyperthyroidism and ophthalmopathy. Points from the study as a whole: Through a model of 13 V-J features, ophthalmopathy was separated from stable hyperthyroidism.

Amplification targeted TCR beta CDR3 regions from RNA transcripts. The TCR CDR3 first-round RT-PCR relied on the HTBI primer set. TCRdb ran MiXCR on the multiplex PCR reads and lists one entry per CDR3 protein. The data hold about 720,000 distinct CDR3 sequences, with over 15% observed a single time. Worth noting for this clonotype: Its antigen is as yet unknown.

Trimming at V came to 2 bases and at J to 3 bases, leaving 2 bases not matched to a gene. CDR3 length: 14 residues. Germline V gene sequence: CDR1 ENHRY, CDR2 SYGVKD. V gene TRBV10-3 combines with J gene TRBJ2-7; 9 bases align to TRBD1. The sample was blood. The sequence was obtained from a man aged 18 to 35 with Graves' hyperthyroidism. The CDR3 reads CAISEPGQGYEQYF. The CDR3 DNA follows: TGTGCCATCAGTGAGCCGGGACAGGGCTACGAGCAGTACTTC.